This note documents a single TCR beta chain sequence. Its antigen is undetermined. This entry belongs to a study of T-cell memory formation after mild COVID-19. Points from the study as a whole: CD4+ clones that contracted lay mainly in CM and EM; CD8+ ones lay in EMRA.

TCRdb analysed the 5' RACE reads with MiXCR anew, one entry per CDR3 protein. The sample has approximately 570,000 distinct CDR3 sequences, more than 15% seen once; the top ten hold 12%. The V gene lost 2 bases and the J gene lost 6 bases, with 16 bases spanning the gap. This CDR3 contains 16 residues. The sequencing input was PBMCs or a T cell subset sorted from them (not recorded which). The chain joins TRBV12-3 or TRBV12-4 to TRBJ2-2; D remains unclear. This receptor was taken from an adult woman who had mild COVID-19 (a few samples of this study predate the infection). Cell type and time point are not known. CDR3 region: CASSLWGFEDSGELFF. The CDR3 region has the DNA TGTGCCAGCAGTTTATGGGGTTTTGAGGATTCCGGGGAGCTGTTTTTT.